One T cell receptor (beta chain) is described in this entry. Its antigen is not known. The CDR3 consists of 14 residues. The germline V gene encodes CDR1 SGDLS and CDR2 YYNGEE. Trimming cost V 3 bases and J 5 bases, with 12 bases left between them. The data are from a study of graft-versus-host responses after intestinal transplantation. Across the study: Grafts were multivisceral, liver-intestinal, or isolated intestinal.

Profiled with immunoSEQ multiplex PCR; TCRdb holds only in-frame clones, not every one. The sample has about 88,000 clones; approximately 94% are singletons. Material: unstimulated CD4+ T cells sorted from spleen or lymph node cells, obtained before transplant. The receptor's source is a human donor who was the organ donor for an intestinal transplant. The chain is built from TRBV9 and TRBJ2-4; maybe TRBD1 (6 bases). The CDR3 reads CASSGGQPQNIQYF. In nucleotides, the CDR3 is TGTGCCAGCAGCGGAGGACAGCCGCAAAACATTCAGTACTTC.